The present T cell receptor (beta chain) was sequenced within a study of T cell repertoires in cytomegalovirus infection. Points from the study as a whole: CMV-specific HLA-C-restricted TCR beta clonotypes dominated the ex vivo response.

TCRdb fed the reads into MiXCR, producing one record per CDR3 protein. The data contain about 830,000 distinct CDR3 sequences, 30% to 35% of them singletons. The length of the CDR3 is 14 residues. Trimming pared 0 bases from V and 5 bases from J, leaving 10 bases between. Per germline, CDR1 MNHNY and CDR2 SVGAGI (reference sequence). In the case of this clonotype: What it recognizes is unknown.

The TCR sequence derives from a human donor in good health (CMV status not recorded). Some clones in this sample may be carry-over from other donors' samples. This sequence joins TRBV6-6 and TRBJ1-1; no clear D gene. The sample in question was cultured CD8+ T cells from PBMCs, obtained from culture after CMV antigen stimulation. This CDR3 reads CASSYSRESTEAFF. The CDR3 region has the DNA TGTGCCAGCAGTTACTCGAGGGAGTCAACTGAAGCTTTCTTT.